A selection of T cell receptor beta chains follows, all from one sample in a study of T cells in Graves' hyperthyroidism and ophthalmopathy. TCRdb itself ran the multiplex PCR reads through MiXCR, one entry per CDR3 protein. The table shows a few hundred thousand distinct CDR3 sequences, with about 22% occurring only once. Material for sequencing was blood. The receptors originated from a woman aged 70-85 years with Graves' ophthalmopathy. Each CDR3 is given with its conserved first and last residue. A D gene is named only where the DNA matches it firmly. For some rows the clone size is stated as once, few or many, or as a class when expanded; others skip it.

>.|12|TRBJ1-5|TRBV6-2/TRBV6-3|.
TGTGCCAGCAGTTACGTAGATCAGCCCCAGCATTTT
CASSYVDQPQHF
>many|11|TRBJ2-1|TRBV6-2/TRBV6-3|.
TGTGCCAGCAGTTATATCTATGAGCAGTTCTTC
CASSYIYEQFF
>once|15|TRBJ2-2|TRBV5-8|.
TGTGCCAGCAGACTTGACAGTTTCTCCACCGGGGAGCTGTTTTTT
CASRLDSFSTGELFF
>many|20|TRBJ2-2|TRBV28|TRBD2
TGTGCCAGCAGTTCACAGGGCTTTCATGCTAGCGGGAGATTACCCGGGGAGCTGTTTTTT
CASSSQGFHASGRLPGELFF
>.|17|TRBJ2-6|TRBV28|.
TGTGCCAGCAGTTTAAGTATAGGATTCTCTGGGGCCAACGTCCTGACTTTC
CASSLSIGFSGANVLTF
>few|14|TRBJ2-1|TRBV7-9|.
TGTGCCAGCACGGCGGCGAGCTCCTACAATGAGCAGTTCTTC
CASTAASSYNEQFF
>.|14|TRBJ2-4|TRBV3-1|TRBD1
TGTGCCAGCAGCCATACTGGGACAGGGGACATTCAGTACTTC
CASSHTGTGDIQYF
>.|18|TRBJ2-1|TRBV20-1|TRBD2
TGCAGTGCCCCGAGGAGACTAGCGGGCCCCAGAGAGGGCAATGAGCAGTTCTTC
CSAPRRLAGPREGNEQFF
>.|17|TRBJ1-2|TRBV7-6|.
TGTGCCAGCAGCTTAGGGTCTGGGGCGATGGGTAACTATGGCTACACCTTC
CASSLGSGAMGNYGYTF
>.|15|TRBJ1-4|TRBV15|.
TGTGCCACCAGCAGAGACAGGGGTTTTGGTGAAAAACTGTTTTTT
CATSRDRGFGEKLFF